The 5 T cell receptor beta chains in this list originate from one sample, sequenced in a study. Sequenced by immunoSEQ multiplex PCR; TCRdb stores in-frame clones only, minus some. The data hold 68,000 or so clones, with around 93% observed a single time. The source material was PBMCs. The source of these receptors is a man aged 35-49 years with rheumatoid arthritis.

This chain links TRBV30 with TRBJ1-1; a possible D gene is TRBD1 (5 bases). Germline lookup yields CDR1 GTSNPN and CDR2 SVGIG (reference sequence). The CDR3 is 14 amino acids. V lost 3 bases, J lost 0 bases, and 11 bases lay in between. The CDR3 region is CAWRGVNMNTEAFF. The CDR3 DNA reads TGTGCCTGGAGAGGGGTAAACATGAACACTGAAGCTTTCTTT.

This clone was detected only once. The V and J genes are TRBV19 and TRBJ1-1; D is ambiguous. CDR1 and CDR2 from the germline V gene are LNHDA and SQIVND (reference sequence). Trimming pared 3 bases from V and 4 bases from J, leaving 9 bases between. The CDR3 runs 13 residues. The CDR3 loop reads CASSILAGTEAFF. DNA of the CDR3: TGTGCCAGTAGTATCCTGGCGGGCACTGAAGCTTTCTTT.

The rearrangement uses TRBV7-2 and TRBJ2-3, with TRBD2 matching over 12 bases. CDR1 SGHTA and CDR2 FQGNSA come from the germline V gene. The V segment lost 0 bases and the J segment 8 bases; nucleotides outside the gene matches: 9. CDR3 length: 17 amino acids. The CDR3 DNA follows: TGTGCCAGCAGCTTAGCGCGACTAGCGGGAGTGGGCGGTACGCAGTATTTT. As protein: CASSLARLAGVGGTQYF.

The genes are TRBV6-2 or TRBV6-3 and TRBJ1-1; TRBD1 agrees at 7 bases. The J segment lost 3 bases and the V segment lost 6 bases, leaving 4 bases of the junction unmatched. Looked up from germline, CDR1 is MNHEY and CDR2 is SVGEGT. The CDR3 loop spans 13 amino acids. CDR3 region: CASSSGGYTEAFF. The CDR3 DNA sequence: TGTGCCAGCAGCTCAGGGGGATACACTGAAGCTTTCTTT.

About this clone itself: Germline and junction disagree at one end, which may indicate a read error. The V gene is TRBV5-6, the J gene TRBJ1-1; no clear D. The CDR3 consists of 12 residues. Germline V gene data show CDR1 as SGHDT and CDR2 as YYEEEE. The CDR3 sequence: CTSSFRRTEAFF. CDR3 bases: TGTACCAGCAGCTTCCGCAGGACTGAAGCTTTCTTT.